This TCR beta chain came from a study of shared clonotypes between healthy human individuals. Concerning this clone itself: Its antigen is undetermined.

Each donor was a Caucasian adult residing in Nashville, Tennessee. Using immunoSEQ multiplex PCR, the repertoire was profiled, and TCRdb retains in-frame clones only, with some absent. The sample contains about 1.1 million clones, 75% to 85% of which appear only once. Study results and limitations: Clonotypes that were shared across a handful of donors made up around 5% of naive CD4 clonotypes.

The TCR was taken from a man between 18 and 35 years old in good health. Some clones in this sample may be carry-over from other donors' samples. The sample taken for sequencing was memory CD4+ T cells from PBMCs. Subset here: CD45RA-negative fraction.

CDR3 region: CASSQGTFPYEQYF. The CDR3 DNA reads TGCGCCAGCAGCCAAGGGACATTCCCCTACGAGCAGTACTTC. This chain uses TRBV4-1 with TRBJ2-7; D might be TRBD1 (5 bases). Between the trimmed V and J ends, which lost 1 base and 2 bases, there was a span of 9 bases. This CDR3 has 14 amino acids. CDR1 is MGHRA and CDR2 is YSYEKL in the germline V gene.